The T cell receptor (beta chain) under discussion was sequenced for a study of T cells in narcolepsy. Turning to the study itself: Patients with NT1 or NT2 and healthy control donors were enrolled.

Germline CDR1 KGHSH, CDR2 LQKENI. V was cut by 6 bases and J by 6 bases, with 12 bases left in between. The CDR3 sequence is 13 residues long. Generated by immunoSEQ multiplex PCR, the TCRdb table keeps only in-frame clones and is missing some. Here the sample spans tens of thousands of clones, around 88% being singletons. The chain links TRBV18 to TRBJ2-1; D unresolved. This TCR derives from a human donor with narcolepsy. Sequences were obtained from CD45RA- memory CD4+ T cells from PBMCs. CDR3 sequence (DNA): TGTGCCAGCTCGCCCTCGGTGGTCAATGAGCAGTTCTTC. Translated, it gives CASSPSVVNEQFF.